The present T cell receptor (beta chain) was sequenced within a study of T cells after yellow fever vaccination. Study summary: Fractions of limited cellularity were prepared by means of SMART-Seq v4 Ultra Low Input. Notes on the study in general: Post-booster repertoires again held most primary-vaccination clones (just under 97% CD4, 80% to 90% CD8). Contaminants from the bulk population, in the form of abundant clonotypes, could be found in FACS-sorted repertoires.

The CDR3 is made up of 14 amino acids. V lost 6 bases to trimming and J lost 6 bases, with 16 bases between them. Germline V gives CDR1 MNHEY, CDR2 SVGAGI. A note on this clonotype: Antigen specificity is unknown.

Template switching by 5'RACE produced TCR cDNA, adding a universal primer site and UMIs. TCRdb re-derived calls from the 5' RACE reads in MiXCR, one entry per CDR3 protein. The repertoire has about 350,000 distinct CDR3 sequences, over 4% of them found once; the top ten carry roughly 24%. This clonotype originated in a man younger than 35 who received the YFV17D yellow fever vaccine. The material sequenced was PBMCs, taken 5 days after the yellow fever booster vaccination. The chain employs TRBV6-5 and TRBJ2-3; D possibly corresponds to TRBD1 (5 bases). CDR3 in DNA: TGTGCCAGCAGGTACCAGGGTCTACGGGATACGCAGTATTTT. Translation: CASRYQGLRDTQYF.